This T cell receptor beta chain was profiled in a study of cytomegalovirus exposure and HLA in healthy donors. 60 Vbeta and 13 Jbeta primers were used in PCR. Generated by immunoSEQ multiplex PCR, the TCRdb table keeps only in-frame clones and is missing some. Among roughly 150,000 clones, about four fifths were seen once, and the ten largest hold around 5%. The CDR3 is 15 amino acids. Germline CDR1 and CDR2: SGHTA and FQGNSA. Trimming took off 1 base at V and 5 bases at J, with 13 bases between the two ends. The specimen sequenced was PBMCs. The chain employs TRBV7-2 and TRBJ2-3; D is unresolved. The receptor was isolated from a man under 40 in good health. CDR3 nucleotides: TGTGCCAGCAGCTTAGATTCGGGTGGTGGAGATACGCAGTATTTT. Its protein is CASSLDSGGGDTQYF.